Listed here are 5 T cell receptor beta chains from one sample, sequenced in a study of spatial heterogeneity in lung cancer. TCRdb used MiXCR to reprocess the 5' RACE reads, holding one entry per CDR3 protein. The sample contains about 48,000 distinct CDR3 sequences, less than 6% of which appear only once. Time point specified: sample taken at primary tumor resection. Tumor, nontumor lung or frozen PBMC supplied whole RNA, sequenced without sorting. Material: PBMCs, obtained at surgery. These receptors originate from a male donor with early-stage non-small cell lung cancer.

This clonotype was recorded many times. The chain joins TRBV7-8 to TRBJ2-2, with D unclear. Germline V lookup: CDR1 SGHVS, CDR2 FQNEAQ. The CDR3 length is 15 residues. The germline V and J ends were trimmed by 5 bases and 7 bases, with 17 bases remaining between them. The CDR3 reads CASSRRRVEVGELFF. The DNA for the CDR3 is TGTGCCAGCAGCCGCCGGCGAGTAGAGGTCGGGGAGCTGTTTTTT. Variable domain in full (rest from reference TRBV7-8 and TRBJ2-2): GAGVSQSPRYKVAKRGQDVALRCDPISGHVSLFWYQQALGQGPEFLTYFQNEAQLDKSGLPSDRFFAERPEGSVSTLKIQRTQQEDSAVYLCASSRRRVEVGELFFGEGSRLTVL.

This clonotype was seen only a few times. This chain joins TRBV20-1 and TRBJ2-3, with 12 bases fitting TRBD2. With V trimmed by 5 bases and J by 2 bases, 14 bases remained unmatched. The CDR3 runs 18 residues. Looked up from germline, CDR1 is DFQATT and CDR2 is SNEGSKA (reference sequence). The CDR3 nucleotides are TGCAGTGCTGACCCGAGACTAGCGGGAGTTGGGGTCACAGATACGCAGTATTTT. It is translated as CSADPRLAGVGVTDTQYF.

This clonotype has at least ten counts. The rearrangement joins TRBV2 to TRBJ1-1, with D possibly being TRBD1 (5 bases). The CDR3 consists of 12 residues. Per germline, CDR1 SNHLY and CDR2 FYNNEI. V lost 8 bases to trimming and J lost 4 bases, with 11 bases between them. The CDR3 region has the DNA TGTGCCAGCCGGGACTCTCTCACTGAAGCTTTCTTT. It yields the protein CASRDSLTEAFF.

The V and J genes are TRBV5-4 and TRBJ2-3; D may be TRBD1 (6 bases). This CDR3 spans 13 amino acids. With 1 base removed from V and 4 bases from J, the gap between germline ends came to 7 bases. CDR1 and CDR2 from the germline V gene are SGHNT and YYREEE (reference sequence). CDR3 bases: TGTGCCAGCAGCTTGAAGGGGGCAGATACGCAGTATTTT. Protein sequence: CASSLKGADTQYF.

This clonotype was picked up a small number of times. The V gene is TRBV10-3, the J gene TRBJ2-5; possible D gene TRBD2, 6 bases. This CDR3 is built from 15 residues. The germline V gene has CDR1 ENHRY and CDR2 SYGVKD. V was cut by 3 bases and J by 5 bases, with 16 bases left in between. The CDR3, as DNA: TGTGCCATCAGTGAAAATCTTCAGGGAGGCGAGACCCAGTACTTC. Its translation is CAISENLQGGETQYF.